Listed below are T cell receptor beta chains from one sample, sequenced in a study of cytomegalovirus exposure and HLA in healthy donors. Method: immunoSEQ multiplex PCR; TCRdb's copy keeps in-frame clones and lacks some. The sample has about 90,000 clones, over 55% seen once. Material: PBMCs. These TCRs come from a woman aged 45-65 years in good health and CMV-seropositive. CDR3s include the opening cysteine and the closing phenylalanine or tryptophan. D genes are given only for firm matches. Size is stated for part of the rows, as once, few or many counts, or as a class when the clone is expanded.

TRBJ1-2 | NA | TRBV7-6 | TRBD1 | TGTGCCAGCAGCCCAACAGGGGGTCTTAACTATGGCTACACCTTC | CASSPTGGLNYGYTF
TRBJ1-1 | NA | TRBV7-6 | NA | TGTGCCAGCAGCTTTGGCGGCGAAGCTTTCTTT | CASSFGGEAFF
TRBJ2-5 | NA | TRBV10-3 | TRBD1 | TGTGCCATCAGTGGACAGGGACAAGAGACCCAGTACTTC | CAISGQGQETQYF
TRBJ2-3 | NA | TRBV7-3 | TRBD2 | TGTGCCAGCAGCGGACTAGGAGGGACAGATACGCAGTATTTT | CASSGLGGTDTQYF
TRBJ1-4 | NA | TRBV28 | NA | TGTGCCAGCAGCTCGCTCGGGGCAACTAATGAAAAACTGTTTTTT | CASSSLGATNEKLFF
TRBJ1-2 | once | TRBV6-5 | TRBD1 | TGTGCCAGCAACCCGGGACAGGCTAACTATGGCTACACCTTC | CASNPGQANYGYTF
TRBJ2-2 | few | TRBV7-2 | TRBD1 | TGTGCCAGCAGCTGGGGGACAGGGGGCACCGGGGAGCTGTTTTTT | CASSWGTGGTGELFF
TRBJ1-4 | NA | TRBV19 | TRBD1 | TGTGCCAGTAGTAGAATGACCGGACAGGGGAGAGAAAAACTGTTTTTT | CASSRMTGQGREKLFF
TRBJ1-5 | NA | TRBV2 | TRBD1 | TGTGCCAGCACCCCGACAGGGAACGATCAGCCCCAGCATTTT | CASTPTGNDQPQHF
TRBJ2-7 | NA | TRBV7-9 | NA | TGTGCCAGCAGCTTCCTCGGAGGCGAGCAGTACTTC | CASSFLGGEQYF
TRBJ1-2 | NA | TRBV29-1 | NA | TGCAGCGTTGAATTCGTGGGGGCGGATGGCTACACCTTC | CSVEFVGADGYTF
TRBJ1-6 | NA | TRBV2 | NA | TGTGCCAGCGAGGCCCCGGAGATAGGTTTCTATAATTCACCCCTCCACTTT | CASEAPEIGFYNSPLHF
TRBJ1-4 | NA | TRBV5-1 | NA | TGCGCCAGCAGCTTAGGTGCAGGGTCGACTAATGAAAAACTGTTTTTT | CASSLGAGSTNEKLFF
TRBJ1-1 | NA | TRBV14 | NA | TGTGCCAGCAGCCAAGATCAAGTGAGTGAAGCTTTCTTT | CASSQDQVSEAFF
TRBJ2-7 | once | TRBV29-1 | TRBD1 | TGCAGCGTTGAGACAGGGGGTTCCTACGAGCAGTACTTC | CSVETGGSYEQYF
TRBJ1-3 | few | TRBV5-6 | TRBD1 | TGTGCCAGCAGCTTCGAACAGGGGACAGGAAACACCATATATTTT | CASSFEQGTGNTIYF
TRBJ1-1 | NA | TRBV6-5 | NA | TGTGCCAGCAGTCCACCCGGGAGGGTAGATGAAGCTTTCTTT | CASSPPGRVDEAFF
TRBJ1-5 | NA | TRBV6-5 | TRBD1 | TGTGCCAGCAGCGGAACAGGGGGCGGCAATCAGCCCCAGCATTTT | CASSGTGGGNQPQHF
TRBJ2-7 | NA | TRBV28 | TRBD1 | TGTGCCAGCAGTCGACAGGGATACGAGCAGTACTTC | CASSRQGYEQYF
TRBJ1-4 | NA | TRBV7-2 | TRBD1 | TGTGCCAGCAGCCCCCGGACAGGAGGAAATGAAAAACTGTTTTTT | CASSPRTGGNEKLFF
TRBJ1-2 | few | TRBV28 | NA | TGTGCCAGCAGCTGGGGAGGGGGTCACTATGGCTACACCTTC | CASSWGGGHYGYTF
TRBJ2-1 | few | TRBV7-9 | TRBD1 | TGTGCCAGCAGCTTCGACCAGGGGGCGTATGAGCAGTTCTTC | CASSFDQGAYEQFF
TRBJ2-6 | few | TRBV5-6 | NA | TGTGCCAGCAGCTATGTCCCGTCTGGGGCCAACGTCCTGACTTTC | CASSYVPSGANVLTF
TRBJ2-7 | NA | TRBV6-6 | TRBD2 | TGTGCCAGCAGTTTGACTAGCGGGGGATACGAGCAGTACTTC | CASSLTSGGYEQYF
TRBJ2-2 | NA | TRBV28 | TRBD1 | TGTGCCAGCAGTGCCCCGGGACAGGAGTACACCGGGGAGCTGTTTTTT | CASSAPGQEYTGELFF
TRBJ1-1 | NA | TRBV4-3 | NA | TGCGCCAGCAGCCCCTCGGAGGTTTTCGCTGAAGCTTTCTTT | CASSPSEVFAEAFF
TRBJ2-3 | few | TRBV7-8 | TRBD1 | TGTGCCAGCAGCTACGGGACAGGAGATACGCAGTATTTT | CASSYGTGDTQYF
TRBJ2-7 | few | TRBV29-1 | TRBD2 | TGCAGCGTTGCCCGTGGACTAGCGGGGGTATACGAGCAGTACTTC | CSVARGLAGVYEQYF
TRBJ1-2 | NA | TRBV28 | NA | TGTGCCAGCAGTTTATTCTTATTCCGAACGGGGGGGGGTAACTATGGCTACACCTTC | CASSLFLFRTGGGNYGYTF
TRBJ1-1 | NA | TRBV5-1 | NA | TGCGCCAGCAGCTCGGGACGGGGGGTCGCTGAAGCTTTCTTT | CASSSGRGVAEAFF
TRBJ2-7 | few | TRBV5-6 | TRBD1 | TGTGCCAGCAGCTGGAAAACCGGGACAGGAGCCTACGAGCAGTACTTC | CASSWKTGTGAYEQYF
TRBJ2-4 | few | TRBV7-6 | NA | TGTGCCAGCAGCGCAGTCGTTCAGGGAAAGGGCAACATTCAGTACTTC | CASSAVVQGKGNIQYF
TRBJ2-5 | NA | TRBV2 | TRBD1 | TGTGCCAGCAGCCAGGGACAGAAAGAGACCCAGTACTTC | CASSQGQKETQYF
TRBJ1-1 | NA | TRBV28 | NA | TGTGCCAGCATTCCCCCCGGTCGTGGTAAGACTGAAGCTTTCTTT | CASIPPGRGKTEAFF
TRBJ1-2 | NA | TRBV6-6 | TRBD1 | TGTGCCAGCAGTCCCGGGACAGGGGTGGCTGGCTACACCTTC | CASSPGTGVAGYTF
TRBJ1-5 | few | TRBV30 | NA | TGTGCCTGGACTTCAGGGATCGATCAGCCCCAGCATTTT | CAWTSGIDQPQHF
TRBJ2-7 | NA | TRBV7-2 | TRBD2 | TGTGCCAGCAGCGCACCCGGGACTAGCTGGAACCACTTCTACGAGCAGTACTTC | CASSAPGTSWNHFYEQYF
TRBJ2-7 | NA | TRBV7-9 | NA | TGTTCCAGCAGCTTAGCTGGCAGGGTTCGTGACGAGCAGTACTTC | CSSSLAGRVRDEQYF
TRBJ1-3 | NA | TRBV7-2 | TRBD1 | TGTGCCAGCAGCTTATACGGGACAGGGACTGGAAACACCATATATTTT | CASSLYGTGTGNTIYF
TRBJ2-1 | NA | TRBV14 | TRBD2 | TGTGCCAGCAGCCAAGGCCCGGGCGGGGGGGCCGCGAATGAGCAGTTCTTC | CASSQGPGGGAANEQFF
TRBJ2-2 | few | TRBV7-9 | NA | TGTGCCAGCAGCTTAGATGGACAGAGGACCGGGGAGCTGTTTTTT | CASSLDGQRTGELFF
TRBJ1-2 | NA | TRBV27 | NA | TGTGCCAGCAGTCCTTCCAAGACAGGCGGCTATGGCTACACCTTC | CASSPSKTGGYGYTF
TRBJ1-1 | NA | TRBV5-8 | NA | TGTGCCAGCAGCGTAACCGGGACCGAGGGACTCTCTGAAGCTTTCTTT | CASSVTGTEGLSEAFF
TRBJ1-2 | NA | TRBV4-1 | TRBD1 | TGCGCCAGCAGCTTAGTGGGACAGGAAGACTATGGCTACACCTTC | CASSLVGQEDYGYTF
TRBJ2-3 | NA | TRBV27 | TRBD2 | TGTGCCAGCAGTTTATTAGCGGGGGCTACCGAAGATACGCAGTATTTT | CASSLLAGATEDTQYF
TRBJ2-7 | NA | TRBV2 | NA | TGTGCCAGCAGGCCCGGGACTTCCTACGAGCAGTACTTC | CASRPGTSYEQYF
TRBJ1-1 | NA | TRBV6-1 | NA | TGTGCCAGCAGGCCCTCAGGGGATTACTACACTGAAGCTTTCTTT | CASRPSGDYYTEAFF
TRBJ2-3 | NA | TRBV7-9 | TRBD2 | TGTGCCAGCAGCTTAAAGCGGGGGATCGCAGATACGCAGTATTTT | CASSLKRGIADTQYF
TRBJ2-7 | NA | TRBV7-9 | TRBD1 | TGTGCCAGCAGCTCCGGGACAGGGTACGAGCAGTACTTC | CASSSGTGYEQYF
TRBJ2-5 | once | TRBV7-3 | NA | TGTGCCAGCAGCTCGGGCGGGGTCGGGACCCAGTACTTC | CASSSGGVGTQYF
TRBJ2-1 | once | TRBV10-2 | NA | TGCGCCAGCAGTGAATTTTGGGGCAGAAGCTCCTACAATGAGCAGTTCTTC | CASSEFWGRSSYNEQFF
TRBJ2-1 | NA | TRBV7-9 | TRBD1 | TGTGCCAGCAGCCTCCGCGACAGGGGAGAGAATGAGCAGTTCTTC | CASSLRDRGENEQFF
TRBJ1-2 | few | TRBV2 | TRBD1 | TGTGCCAGCAGGGAAACAGGGGGTACCTATGGCTACACCTTC | CASRETGGTYGYTF
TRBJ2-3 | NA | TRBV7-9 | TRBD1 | TGTGCCAGCAGCTTCGGACAGGGTGTTGGAGATACGCAGTATTTT | CASSFGQGVGDTQYF